The table lists the clone carrying this TCR beta chain with a count of one. Antigen specificity is unknown. The germline CDR1 and CDR2 sequences are SGDLS and YYNGEE. The CDR3 is made up of 15 amino acids. The data originate from a study of radiation and T cells in renal cell carcinoma. The overall study: Nephrectomy followed 15 Gy stereotactic body radiation by 4 weeks. Study outcomes and limitations: In blood, top tumor clones expanded by 2 weeks, shrinking by 4.

Time point of the sample: baseline pretreatment blood. Treatment specified: 15 Gy SBRT to primary tumor, nephrectomy 4 weeks later. Radiation-treated patients gave blood at baseline, week 2 and week 4. The tumor was a clear cell renal cell carcinoma. Sequencing used immunoSEQ multiplex PCR; TCRdb keeps in-frame clones, though not all of them. The sample has approximately 120,000 clones, 82% seen once. The sample in question was blood, obtained from a patient whose treatment included radiotherapy and nephrectomy. V gene TRBV9 combines with J gene TRBJ2-5; TRBD1 agrees at 7 bases. The J call may not be correct, given that the DNA end is closer to TRBJ2-7. The sequence was obtained from a woman aged 60-70 years with renal cell carcinoma. In DNA, the CDR3 is TGTGCCAGCAGCCCAACGGGTTACAGGGGTGTCGAGCAGTACTTC. This gives the protein CASSPTGYRGVEQYF.